This TCR beta chain was documented in a study of blood T cell repertoires in COVID-19. In the study overall: From the United States, Italy and Spain came samples of acute and convalescent COVID-19. The cDNA or gDNA used as material had been derived from T cells, B-cell-depleted T cells, or PBMCs.

Cohort allocation depended upon clinical history that participants reported. In the original analysis: It was from reference gene primer amplification that nucleated cell counts were estimated. TCRdb's table, derived via immunoSEQ multiplex PCR, lists solely in-frame clones and lacks some. V, J and clone size are taken as reported in that table, and D and trimming were inferred from the DNA itself. The sample shows 340,000 or so clones, 80% to 90% of them seen only once. The CDR3 loop spans 12 amino acids. The germline V gene has CDR1 MDHEN and CDR2 SYDVKM. Trimming removed 4 bases from V and 4 bases from J, with 7 bases in between.

This rearrangement joins TRBV28 to TRBJ2-5; a weak D match, TRBD2 (6 bases). Sequencing was done on a sample of PBMCs or T cells enriched from blood (not recorded which). The receptor was derived from a middle-aged woman with acute COVID-19. CDR3 loop: CASSWRGETQYF. CDR3 bases: TGTGCCAGCAGTTGGCGGGGAGAGACCCAGTACTTC.